This T cell receptor beta chain comes out of a study of memory CD4+ T cells and cytomegalovirus serostatus. The sort gate was single viable CD3+CD4+CD8-CD45RO+ cells for memory CD4+ T cells. Authors' data handling: After removing out-of-frame reads, over 2 million distinct TCRbeta sequences remained. TCRdb keeps only in-frame clones here, not all; method: immunoSEQ multiplex PCR. V, J and clone size derive from that table, while D and trimming were established from the DNA sequence. The sample has under 55,000 clones, over 60% seen once. Per the germline V gene, CDR1 is SSHAT and CDR2 is FNYEAQ (reference sequence). This CDR3 has 13 residues. Of note for this clone: One junction end disagrees with the germline gene, perhaps due to a read error.

The gene calls are TRBV7-7 and TRBJ2-7; D uncertain. This clonotype was obtained from an adult in good health and CMV-seropositive. Sequenced: memory CD4+ T cells from blood. The CDR3 protein is CASSLNPRAEQYF. CDR3 in DNA: TGTGCTAGCAGCTTAAACCCCCGGGCCGAGCAGTACTTC.